This entry lists 6 T cell receptor beta chains sequenced from one sample in a study of OX40 agonist ivuxolimab in advanced cancers. Method: immunoSEQ multiplex PCR; TCRdb's copy keeps in-frame clones and lacks some. Counted here are tens of thousands of clones, approximately 87% occurring once; the ten biggest clones make up about 1.7%. Material: CD4+ or CD8+ T cells sorted from blood, obtained in a trial of the OX40 agonist ivuxolimab. These TCRs come from an adult with an advanced solid tumor such as melanoma, head and neck, liver or kidney cancer.

This rearrangement joins TRBV9 to TRBJ1-4; a possible D gene is TRBD1 (5 bases). Trimming stripped 4 bases from V and 10 bases from J, with 14 bases between. Germline assignment: CDR1 SGDLS and CDR2 YYNGEE. This CDR3 is built from 13 residues. The chain's CDR3 is CASSSTGDGKLFF. DNA for the CDR3: TGTGCCAGCAGCTCGACGGGGGACGGAAAACTGTTTTTT. Variable domain in full (rest from reference TRBV9 and TRBJ1-4): DSGVTQTPKHLITATGQRVTLRCSPRSGDLSVYWYQQSLDQGLQFLIQYYNGEERAKGNILERFSAQQFPDLHSELNLSSLELGDSALYFCASSSTGDGKLFFGSGTQLSVL.

The chain employs TRBV10-2 and TRBJ1-1; D is uncertain. Per the germline V gene, CDR1 is WSHSY and CDR2 is SAAADI. V lost 5 bases, J lost 7 bases, and 8 bases lay in between. This CDR3 comprises 11 residues. The CDR3 is CASSTGSEAFF. Here the CDR3 DNA reads TGCGCCAGCAGTACGGGCAGTGAAGCTTTCTTT.

DNA of the CDR3: TGCGCCAGCAGGCAGGGGGCAAGGAACACCGGGGAGCTGTTTTTT. As protein: CASRQGARNTGELFF. The J gene is TRBJ2-2, the V gene TRBV4-1; 8 nucleotides match TRBD1. Germline CDR1 is MGHRA and CDR2 is YSYEKL. CDR3 length: 15 amino acids. The V segment lost 6 bases and the J segment 1 base; nucleotides outside the gene matches: 4.

This clone was found once. This chain joins TRBV5-1 and TRBJ2-5; D is unresolved. This CDR3 comprises 12 residues. The V gene's germline CDR1 is SGHRS and CDR2 YFSETQ. Trimming took 4 bases from V and 5 from J, leaving 9 bases between them. CDR3 coding DNA: TGCGCCAGCAGCACGATAAGGGAGACCCAGTACTTC. Encoded protein: CASSTIRETQYF.

The sample holds one count of this clone. V gene TRBV6-1 combines with J gene TRBJ1-2; 10 bases line up with TRBD1. The CDR3 runs 15 residues. Germline CDR1 MNHNS, CDR2 SASEGT. V trimming: 4 bases; J trimming: 4 bases; junction bases outside the gene matches: 6. The CDR3 reads CASSGDRTGGYGYTF. CDR3 DNA sequence: TGTGCCAGCAGTGGGGACCGGACAGGGGGCTATGGCTACACCTTC.

This rearrangement joins TRBV28 to TRBJ1-2, with 7 positions matching TRBD1. V shed 1 base, J shed 7 bases, and the junction held 9 bases outside the gene matches. Germline CDR1 MDHEN, CDR2 SYDVKM. CDR3 length: 15 residues. Written as DNA, the CDR3 is TGTGCCAGCAGTTTATCCGGACAGGCGATAGGTGGCTACACCTTC. Its translation: CASSLSGQAIGGYTF.